A single sample gave rise to the 18 T cell receptor beta chains below, sequenced in a study of T cell repertoires in ileal Crohn's disease. Assay used: immunoSEQ multiplex PCR; TCRdb lists only in-frame clones, some missing. The profile shows about 17,000 clones, around two thirds of them singletons. The sample taken for sequencing was ileal tissue. These receptors all stem from an adult with Crohn's disease.

V is TRBV29-1 and J is TRBJ2-7, with a tentative D call TRBD1 (5 bases). The germline V gene has CDR1 SQVTM and CDR2 ANQGSEA. V lost 4 bases to trimming and J lost 9 bases, with 19 bases between them. The CDR3 contains 13 residues. The CDR3 region is CSVGPRRARRQYF. The CDR3 nucleotides are TGCAGCGTTGGACCCCGCAGGGCCAGGAGGCAGTACTTC.

The chain carries TRBV15 and TRBJ2-1; D perhaps matches TRBD1 (5 bases). Germline CDR1 reads LNHNV; CDR2 reads YYDKDF (reference sequence). This CDR3 has 17 residues. With 0 bases removed from V and 7 bases from J, the gap between germline ends came to 19 bases. CDR3 sequence reads: CATSREFSQGLGNEQFF. The CDR3 coding sequence is TGTGCCACCAGCAGAGAATTCAGTCAGGGCTTAGGGAATGAGCAGTTCTTC.

The gene calls are TRBV6-1 and TRBJ1-5, with a possible D match to TRBD1 (5 bases). The CDR3 is 15 residues long. The V end was cut by 1 base, the J end by 0 bases, with 7 bases between. CDR1 and CDR2 from the germline V gene are MNHNS and SASEGT. The CDR3 nucleotides read TGTGCCAGCAGTGAAGAGGGGAATAGCAATCAGCCCCAGCATTTT. Encoded protein: CASSEEGNSNQPQHF.

By sample share, this clone is medium-sized (0.01 to 0.1%). This specimen includes other DNA sequences encoding the same CDR3. This rearrangement joins TRBV5-4 to TRBJ1-6; 8 nucleotides match TRBD1. V gave up 1 base and J gave up 6 bases; unmatched junction bases: 0. Germline CDR1 and CDR2: SGHNT and YYREEE (reference sequence). The length of the CDR3 is 14 residues. CDR3 residues: CASSLTGGNSPLHF. For the CDR3, the DNA is TGTGCCAGCAGCTTGACAGGGGGTAATTCACCCCTCCACTTT.

This clone was picked up one time. The rearrangement uses TRBV7-9 and TRBJ2-7; D may be TRBD1 (6 bases). The V gene's germline CDR1 is SEHNR and CDR2 FQNEAQ (reference sequence). V lost 1 base and J 0 bases, leaving 7 bases between the germline ends. This CDR3 has 14 amino acids. The CDR3 bases are TGTGCCAGCAGCTTAGAAGGGGGCTCCTACGAGCAGTACTTC. Translated, it gives CASSLEGGSYEQYF.

The chain employs TRBV5-4 and TRBJ2-3; TRBD2 agrees at 14 bases. Germline CDR1 is SGHNT and CDR2 is YYREEE (reference sequence). V lost 5 bases, J lost 1 base, and 9 bases stayed unmatched. CDR3 size: 18 residues. The CDR3 loop reads CASRPRGLAGGGTDTQYF. As DNA, the CDR3 is TGTGCCAGCAGACCACGTGGACTAGCGGGAGGTGGCACAGATACGCAGTATTTT.

By its share, this clone is large (0.1 to 1%). The V and J genes are TRBV6-1 and TRBJ1-2; D remains ambiguous. This CDR3 is built from 11 residues. Trimming left V 7 bases short and J 4 bases short, with 7 bases between. Per germline, CDR1 MNHNS and CDR2 SASEGT. This CDR3 is CASTSPYGYTF. CDR3 sequence (DNA): TGTGCCAGCACCAGTCCCTATGGCTACACCTTC.

As to this clone: Other DNA sequences within the sample encode an identical CDR3. The chain uses TRBV7-2 and TRBJ2-5, with 7 bases fitting TRBD1. V dropped 5 bases and J dropped 3; count of bases not matched to a gene: 3. The length of the CDR3 is 13 residues. Germline V gives CDR1 SGHTA, CDR2 FQGNSA. This chain's CDR3 is CASSRGGEETQYF. The DNA for the CDR3 is TGTGCCAGCAGCCGAGGGGGCGAAGAGACCCAGTACTTC. Looking up the rest from reference TRBV7-2 and TRBJ2-5 gives the full variable domain: GAGVSQSPSNKVTEKGKDVELRCDPISGHTALYWYRQSLGQGLEFLIYFQGNSAPDKSGLPSDRFSAERTGGSVSTLTIQRTQQEDSAVYLCASSRGGEETQYFGPGTRLLVL.

The rearrangement links TRBV30 to TRBJ2-4; TRBD1 agrees at 7 bases. This CDR3 contains 11 residues. V gave up 4 bases and J gave up 8 bases; unmatched junction bases: 2. Looked up from germline, CDR1 is GTSNPN and CDR2 is SVGIG (reference sequence). The CDR3 protein is CAWTGGDIQYF. In DNA form, the CDR3 reads TGTGCCTGGACAGGGGGAGACATTCAGTACTTC. Together with reference TRBV30 and TRBJ2-4, the CDR3 gives the full variable domain: SQTIHQWPATLVQPVGSPLSLECTVEGTSNPNLYWYRQAAGRGLQLLFYSVGIGQISSEVPQNLSASRPQDRQFILSSKKLLLSDSGFYLCAWTGGDIQYFGAGTRLSVL.

This clone was observed a single time. The rearrangement uses TRBV6-6 and TRBJ1-1; D unclear. V shed 1 base and J shed 3 bases, with 6 bases lying between them. The CDR3 covers 13 residues. Germline V CDR1 and CDR2: MNHNY, SVGAGI (reference sequence). The CDR3: CASSYFQDTEAFF. CDR3 nucleotides: TGTGCCAGCAGTTACTTCCAGGACACTGAAGCTTTCTTT.

The rearrangement joins TRBV5-1 to TRBJ2-1; 12 nucleotides match TRBD2. The CDR3 totals 21 residues. Germline V gene data show CDR1 as SGHRS and CDR2 as YFSETQ. The J segment lost 3 bases and the V segment lost 0 bases, leaving 16 bases of the junction unmatched. The CDR3 DNA reads as TGCGCCAGCAGCTTGGAAGTTGGGGGTGGACTAGCGGGACGGGGCTACAATGAGCAGTTCTTC. It yields the protein CASSLEVGGGLAGRGYNEQFF.

The chain recombines TRBV27 with TRBJ2-7, with 8 bases that match TRBD2. Per germline, CDR1 MNHEY and CDR2 SMNVEV (reference sequence). The J segment lost 0 bases and the V segment lost 3 bases, leaving 4 bases of the junction unmatched. This CDR3 comprises 15 residues. CDR3 protein: CASSFILADSYEQYF. In DNA form, the CDR3 reads TGTGCCAGCAGTTTTATACTAGCGGACTCCTACGAGCAGTACTTC.

The chain has TRBV7-6 and TRBJ2-7; D gene uncertain. Per germline, CDR1 SGHVS and CDR2 FNYEAQ. The ends were cut back, 3 bases at V and 1 base at J, with 10 bases in the middle. This CDR3 has 14 residues. The chain's CDR3 is CASSFKQDSYEQYF. In DNA, the CDR3 is TGTGCCAGCAGCTTTAAGCAGGATTCCTACGAGCAGTACTTC.

The V and J genes are TRBV4-1 and TRBJ2-1; TRBD2 is a possible D gene (6 bases). Per the germline V gene, CDR1 is MGHRA and CDR2 is YSYEKL. V lost 3 bases and J lost 3, with 9 bases in between. The CDR3 is made up of 14 amino acids. As DNA, the CDR3 is TGCGCCAGCAGCCAGGGCGGGATCTACAATGAGCAGTTCTTC. Its translation: CASSQGGIYNEQFF.

This clone was recorded a few times. This chain uses TRBV10-1 with TRBJ1-1; D might be TRBD1 (5 bases). The CDR3 is made up of 14 amino acids. Germline CDR1 is WNHNN and CDR2 is SYGVQD (reference sequence). The V and J ends lost 2 bases and 4 bases respectively, with 11 bases between them. CDR3 region: CASSEHQGSTEAFF. In DNA, the CDR3 is TGCGCCAGCAGTGAGCATCAGGGCTCCACTGAAGCTTTCTTT.

This clone was observed a single time. V usage is TRBV6-1 and J usage is TRBJ1-1; perhaps TRBD1 as D (6 bases). The germline gives CDR1 MNHNS, CDR2 SASEGT. Between the trimmed V and J ends, which lost 8 bases and 0 bases, there was a span of 13 bases. The CDR3 has 14 amino acids. CDR3 nucleotide sequence: TGTGCCAGCGGTCAGGGGATCATGAACACTGAAGCTTTCTTT. Translation gives CASGQGIMNTEAFF.

The chain employs TRBV15 and TRBJ1-6, with 8 bases lining up with TRBD1. The CDR3 runs to 15 residues. V was pared by 0 bases and J by 10 bases, with 5 bases of the junction left unmatched. Germline CDR1 is LNHNV and CDR2 is YYDKDF (reference sequence). The CDR3 loop is CATSRDRGQGSPLHF. DNA of the CDR3: TGTGCCACCAGCAGAGATCGTGGACAGGGATCACCCCTCCACTTT.

The V and J genes are TRBV7-9 and TRBJ1-3; possible D gene TRBD1, 6 bases. The V and J ends lost 3 bases and 2 bases respectively, with 8 bases between them. This CDR3 has 14 amino acids. CDR1 and CDR2 (germline): SEHNR, FQNEAQ (reference sequence). The CDR3 coding sequence is TGTGCCAGCAGCTTGAACAGGGCTGGAAACACCATATATTTT. Encoded protein: CASSLNRAGNTIYF.